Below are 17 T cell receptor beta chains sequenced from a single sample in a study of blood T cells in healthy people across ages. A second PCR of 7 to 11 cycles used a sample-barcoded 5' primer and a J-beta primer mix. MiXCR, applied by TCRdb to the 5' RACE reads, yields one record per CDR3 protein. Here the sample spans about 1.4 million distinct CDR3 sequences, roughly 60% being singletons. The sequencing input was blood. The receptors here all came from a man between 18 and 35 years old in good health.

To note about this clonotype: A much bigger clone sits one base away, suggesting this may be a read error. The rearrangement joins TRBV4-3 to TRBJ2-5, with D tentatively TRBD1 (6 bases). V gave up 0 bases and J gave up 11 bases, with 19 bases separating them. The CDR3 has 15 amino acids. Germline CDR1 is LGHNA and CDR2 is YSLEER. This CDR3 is CASSQDGAGVNEQYF. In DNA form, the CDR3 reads TGCGCCAGCAGCCAAGATGGGGCAGGGGTCAATGAGCAGTACTTC.

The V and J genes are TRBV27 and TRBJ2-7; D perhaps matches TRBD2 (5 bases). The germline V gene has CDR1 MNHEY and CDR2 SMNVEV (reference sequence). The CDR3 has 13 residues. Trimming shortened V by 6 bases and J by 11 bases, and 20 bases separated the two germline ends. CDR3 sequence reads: CASSPNPPGVEYF. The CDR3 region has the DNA TGTGCCAGCAGCCCCAACCCCCCCGGGGTGGAGTACTTC.

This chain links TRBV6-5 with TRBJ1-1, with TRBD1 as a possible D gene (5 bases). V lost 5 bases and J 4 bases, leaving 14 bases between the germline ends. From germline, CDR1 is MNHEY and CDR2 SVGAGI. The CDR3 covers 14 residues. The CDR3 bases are TGTGCCAGCAGTGCCTCCGGTGGGGGCACTGAAGCTTTCTTT. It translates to CASSASGGGTEAFF.

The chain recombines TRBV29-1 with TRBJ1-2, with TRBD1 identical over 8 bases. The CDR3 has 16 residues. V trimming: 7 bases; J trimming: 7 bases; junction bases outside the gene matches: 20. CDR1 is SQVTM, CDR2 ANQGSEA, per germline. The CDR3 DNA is TGCAGCGATGGGGGGGCAGGGGGCACGGTATCAGGTGGCTACACCTTC. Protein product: CSDGGAGGTVSGGYTF.

Here the CDR3 DNA reads TGCAGTGCTCGCCTTACCGGGACAGGGGATACGCAGTATTTT. Its protein is CSARLTGTGDTQYF. This rearrangement joins TRBV20-1 to TRBJ2-3; 9 bases line up with TRBD1. Germline V lookup: CDR1 DFQATT, CDR2 SNEGSKA (reference sequence). The CDR3 is 14 residues long. The J segment lost 6 bases and the V segment lost 5 bases, leaving 9 bases of the junction unmatched.

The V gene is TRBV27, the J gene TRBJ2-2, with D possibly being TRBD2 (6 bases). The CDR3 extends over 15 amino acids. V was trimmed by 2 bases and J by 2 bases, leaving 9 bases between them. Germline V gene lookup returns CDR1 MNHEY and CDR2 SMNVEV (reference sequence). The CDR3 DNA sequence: TGTGCCAGCAGTTTAAACGGGGGTAACACCGGGGAGCTGTTTTTT. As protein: CASSLNGGNTGELFF.

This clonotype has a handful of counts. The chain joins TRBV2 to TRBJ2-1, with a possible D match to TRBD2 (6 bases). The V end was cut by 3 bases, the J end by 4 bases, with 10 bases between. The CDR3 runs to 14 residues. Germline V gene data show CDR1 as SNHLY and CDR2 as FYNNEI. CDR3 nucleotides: TGTGCCAGCAGTGAGGAAGGGACTTACAATGAGCAGTTCTTC. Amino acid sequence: CASSEEGTYNEQFF.

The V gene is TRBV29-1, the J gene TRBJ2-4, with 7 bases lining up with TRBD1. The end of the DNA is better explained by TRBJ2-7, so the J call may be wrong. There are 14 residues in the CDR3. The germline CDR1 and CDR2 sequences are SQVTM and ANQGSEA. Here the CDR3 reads CSVRGPGQYYEQYF. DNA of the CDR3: TGCAGCGTTCGAGGACCGGGACAGTACTACGAGCAGTACTTC.

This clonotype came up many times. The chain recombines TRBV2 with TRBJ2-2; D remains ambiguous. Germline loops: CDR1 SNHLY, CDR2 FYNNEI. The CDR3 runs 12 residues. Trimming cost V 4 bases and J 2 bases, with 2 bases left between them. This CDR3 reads CASSVNTGELFF. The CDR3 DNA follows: TGTGCCAGCAGTGTTAACACCGGGGAGCTGTTTTTT.

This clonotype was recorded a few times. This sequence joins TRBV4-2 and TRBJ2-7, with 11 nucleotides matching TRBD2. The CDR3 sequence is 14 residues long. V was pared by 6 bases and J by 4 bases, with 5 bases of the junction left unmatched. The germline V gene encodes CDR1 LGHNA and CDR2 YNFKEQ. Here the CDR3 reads CASSASGRQYEQYF. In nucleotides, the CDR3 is TGTGCCAGCAGTGCTAGCGGGAGGCAGTACGAGCAGTACTTC.

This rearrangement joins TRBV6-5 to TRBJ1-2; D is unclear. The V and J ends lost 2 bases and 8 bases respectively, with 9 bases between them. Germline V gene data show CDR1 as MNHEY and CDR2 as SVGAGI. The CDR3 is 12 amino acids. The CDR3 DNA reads TGTGCCAGCAGTTACACGGGGTCCGGCTACACCTTC. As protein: CASSYTGSGYTF.

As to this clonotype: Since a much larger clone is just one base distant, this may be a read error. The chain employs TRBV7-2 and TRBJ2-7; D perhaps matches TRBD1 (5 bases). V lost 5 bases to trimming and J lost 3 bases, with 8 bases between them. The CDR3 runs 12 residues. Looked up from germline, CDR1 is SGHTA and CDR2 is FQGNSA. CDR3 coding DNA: TGTGCCAGCAGCCAACAGGACTACGAGCAGTACTTC. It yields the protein CASSQQDYEQYF.

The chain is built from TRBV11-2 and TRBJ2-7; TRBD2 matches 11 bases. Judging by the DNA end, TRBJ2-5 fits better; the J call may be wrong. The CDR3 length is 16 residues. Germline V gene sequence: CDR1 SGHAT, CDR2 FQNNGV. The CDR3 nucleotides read TGTGCCAGCAGCCCAGGGACTAGCGGACCAGAAGAGACCCAGTACTTC. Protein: CASSPGTSGPEETQYF.

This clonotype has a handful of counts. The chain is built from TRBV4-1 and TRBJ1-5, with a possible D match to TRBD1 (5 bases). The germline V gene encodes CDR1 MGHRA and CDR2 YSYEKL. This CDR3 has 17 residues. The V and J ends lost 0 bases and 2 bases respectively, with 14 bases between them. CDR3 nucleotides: TGCGCCAGCAGCCAAGAGGGGCACACTGATTGCAATCAGCCCCAGCATTTT. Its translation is CASSQEGHTDCNQPQHF.

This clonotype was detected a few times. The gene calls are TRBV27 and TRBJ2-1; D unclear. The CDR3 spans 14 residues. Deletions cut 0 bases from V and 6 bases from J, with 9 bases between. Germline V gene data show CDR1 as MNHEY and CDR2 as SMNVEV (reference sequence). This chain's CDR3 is CASSLSPGGNEQFF. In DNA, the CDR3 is TGTGCCAGCAGTTTATCCCCAGGTGGCAATGAGCAGTTCTTC.

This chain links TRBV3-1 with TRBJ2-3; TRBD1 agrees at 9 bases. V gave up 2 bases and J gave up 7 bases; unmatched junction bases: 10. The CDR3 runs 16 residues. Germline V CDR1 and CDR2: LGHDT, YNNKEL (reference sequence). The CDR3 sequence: CASSQQDRGFFNTQYF. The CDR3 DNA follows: TGTGCCAGCAGCCAACAGGACAGGGGATTTTTTAATACGCAGTATTTT.

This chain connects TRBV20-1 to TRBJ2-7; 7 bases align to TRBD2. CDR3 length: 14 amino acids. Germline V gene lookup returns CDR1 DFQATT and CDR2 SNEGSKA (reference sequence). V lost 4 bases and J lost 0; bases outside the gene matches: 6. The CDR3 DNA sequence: TGCAGTGCTAACTTAGCGGGTAGCTCCTACGAGCAGTACTTC. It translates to CSANLAGSSYEQYF.